The 9 T cell receptor beta chains below come from one sample, sequenced in a study of cytomegalovirus exposure and HLA in healthy donors. The PCR used 60 Vbeta and 13 Jbeta primers. Sequencing was performed with immunoSEQ multiplex PCR; in TCRdb, only in-frame clones are kept and a portion is missing. This repertoire shows 160,000 or so clones, around three quarters found once; its top ten account for under 0.75%. The specimen sequenced was PBMCs. The source is a woman aged 35 to 49 in good health and CMV-seronegative.

The V call is TRBV18, the J call TRBJ1-5; the D is unclear. CDR1 is KGHSH, CDR2 LQKENI, per germline. The germline V and J ends were trimmed by 3 bases and 7 bases, with 7 bases remaining between them. The CDR3 covers 12 residues. CDR3 residues: CASSPGGQPQHF. CDR3 bases: TGTGCCAGCTCACCCGGAGGACAGCCCCAGCATTTT.

The CDR3 region is CATSQGSSIRNYGYTF. For the CDR3, the DNA is TGTGCCACCAGCCAGGGGTCTAGTATCCGCAACTATGGCTACACCTTC. The chain couples TRBV15 to TRBJ1-2; a possible D gene is TRBD1 (6 bases). Trimming pared 5 bases from V and 2 bases from J, leaving 18 bases between. This CDR3 spans 16 amino acids. In germline, CDR1 is LNHNV, CDR2 YYDKDF (reference sequence).

The chain has TRBV19 and TRBJ1-2; 11 bases are shared with TRBD1. Germline V gene lookup returns CDR1 LNHDA and CDR2 SQIVND (reference sequence). The CDR3 has 16 residues. Trimming removed 3 bases from V and 6 bases from J; junction bases left unmatched: 9. The CDR3 region has the DNA TGTGCCAGTAGTATCGGGGGGACAGGGGGACGAAATGGCTACACCTTC. Its translation: CASSIGGTGGRNGYTF.

The rearrangement uses TRBV7-6 and TRBJ1-1; TRBD1 matches 7 bases. CDR3 length equals 13 residues. The trim removed 5 bases at V and 6 bases at J, leaving 6 bases unmatched. Germline assignment: CDR1 SGHVS and CDR2 FNYEAQ. This CDR3 reads CASSRQGSSEAFF. CDR3 nucleotide sequence: TGTGCCAGCAGCAGACAGGGATCTTCTGAAGCTTTCTTT.

The rearrangement joins TRBV19 to TRBJ2-7, with 9 bases aligning to TRBD2. CDR1 and CDR2 from the germline V gene are LNHDA and SQIVND (reference sequence). V shed 4 bases and J 6 bases; nucleotides not matched to a gene: 10. The CDR3 extends over 15 amino acids. The CDR3 region has the DNA TGTGCCAGTAGTAACCTAGCGGGAAGGGCACCCGAGCAGTACTTC. Amino acids: CASSNLAGRAPEQYF. The complete variable domain, with remaining parts taken from reference TRBV19 and TRBJ2-7, reads DGGITQSPKYLFRKEGQNVTLSCEQNLNHDAMYWYRQDPGQGLRLIYYSQIVNDFQKGDIAEGYSVSREKKESFPLTVTSAQKNPTAFYLCASSNLAGRAPEQYFGPGTRLTVT.

The genes are TRBV9 and TRBJ2-5; 7 nucleotides line up with TRBD2. Germline CDR1 SGDLS, CDR2 YYNGEE. The CDR3 contains 16 residues. V lost 0 bases and J lost 4; bases outside the gene matches: 9. CDR3 protein: CASSVDGAGRGETQYF. CDR3 coding DNA: TGTGCCAGCAGCGTAGATGGGGCGGGGAGGGGAGAGACCCAGTACTTC.

The chain combines TRBV5-6 with TRBJ1-2; tentatively, D is TRBD1 (5 bases). CDR1 is SGHDT and CDR2 is YYEEEE in the germline V gene. Trimming removed 5 bases from V and 8 bases from J, with 16 bases in between. The CDR3 consists of 13 residues. CDR3 sequence: CASRIQGTGGYTF. In DNA, the CDR3 is TGTGCCAGCAGAATTCAGGGTACTGGAGGCTACACCTTC.

Concerning this clone itself: Relative to the germline gene, one junction end is altered; a read error may explain this. The chain has TRBV10-1 and TRBJ2-3; 12 bases line up with TRBD2. This CDR3 comprises 15 residues. Germline V lookup: CDR1 WNHNN, CDR2 SYGVQD (reference sequence). The CDR3 DNA reads TGCGCCAGCGGTGAAGGACTAGCGGGGCCAGATACGCAGTATTTT. As protein: CASGEGLAGPDTQYF.

J is TRBJ1-1 and V is TRBV28; D perhaps matches TRBD1 (6 bases). This CDR3 contains 15 residues. V shed 5 bases and J shed 4 bases, with 17 bases lying between them. Per the germline V gene, CDR1 is MDHEN and CDR2 is SYDVKM. The CDR3 DNA follows: TGTGCCAGCAGTAAGTACACAGGGTCCGTCACTGAAGCTTTCTTT. Its protein product is CASSKYTGSVTEAFF.